Given below is one T cell receptor (beta chain) in context. The sample's treatment: some 20 received Ad26.COV2.S at low or high dose, single or two shots; about 5 received placebo; per-sample allocation not given. Samples came from day 63 after the first vaccine or placebo injection. This vaccine is an Ad26 vector that expresses the Wuhan-strain SARS-CoV-2 spike. This sample is part of a study of Ad26.COV2.S vaccination and SARS-CoV-2 variants. As for the study in general: In the study, Ad26.COV2.S was injected intramuscularly once, or twice 56 days apart.

The CDR3 sequence is 13 residues long. V was shortened by 4 bases and J by 7 bases, with 11 bases between the two germline ends. In germline, CDR1 is LGHDT, CDR2 YNNKEL (reference sequence). Assay used: immunoSEQ multiplex PCR; TCRdb lists only in-frame clones, some missing. The top ten hold approximately 3% of the sample, which has about 250,000 clones, about 83% seen once. The sequenced sample was peripheral blood, obtained in a trial of Ad26.COV2.S vaccine versus placebo. The J gene is TRBJ2-1, the V gene TRBV3-1 (or the pseudogene TRBV3-2); TRBD2 might be the D (6 bases). This TCR was sampled from a person aged 18-60 years who received the Ad26.COV2.S COVID-19 vaccine or a placebo. The CDR3 bases are TGTGCCAGCAGCCGACGGGGGACGAATGAGCAGTTCTTC. It encodes CASSRRGTNEQFF.